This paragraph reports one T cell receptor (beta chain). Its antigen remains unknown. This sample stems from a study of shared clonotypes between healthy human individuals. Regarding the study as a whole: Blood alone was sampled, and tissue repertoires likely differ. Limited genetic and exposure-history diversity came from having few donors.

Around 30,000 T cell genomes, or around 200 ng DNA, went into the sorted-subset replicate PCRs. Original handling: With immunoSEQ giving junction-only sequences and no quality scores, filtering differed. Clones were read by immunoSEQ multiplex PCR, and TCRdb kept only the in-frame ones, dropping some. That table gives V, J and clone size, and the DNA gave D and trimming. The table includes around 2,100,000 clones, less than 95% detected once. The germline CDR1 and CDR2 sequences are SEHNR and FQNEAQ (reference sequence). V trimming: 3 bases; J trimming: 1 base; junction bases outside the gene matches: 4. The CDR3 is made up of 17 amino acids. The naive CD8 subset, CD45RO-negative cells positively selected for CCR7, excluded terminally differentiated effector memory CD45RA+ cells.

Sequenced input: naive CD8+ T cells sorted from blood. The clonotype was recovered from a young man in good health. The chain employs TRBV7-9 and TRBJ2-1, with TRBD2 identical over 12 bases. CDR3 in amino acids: CASSLEGLAGSYNEQFF. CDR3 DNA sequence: TGTGCCAGCAGCTTGGAAGGACTAGCGGGATCCTACAATGAGCAGTTCTTC. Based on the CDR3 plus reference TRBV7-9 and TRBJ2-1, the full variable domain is DTGVSQNPRHKITKRGQNVTFRCDPISEHNRLYWYRQTLGQGPEFLTYFQNEAQLEKSRLLSDRFSAERPKGSFSTLEIQRTEQGDSAMYLCASSLEGLAGSYNEQFFGPGTRLTVL.